This T cell receptor (beta chain) was identified during a study of control samples from healthy donors and cancer patients. The data were produced by immunoSEQ multiplex PCR, yet TCRdb's version contains in-frame clones alone and is incomplete. This listing includes about 190,000 clones. CDR1 LNHDA and CDR2 SQIVND come from the germline V gene (reference sequence). The CDR3 extends over 13 amino acids. V shed 6 bases, J shed 7 bases, and the junction held 5 bases outside the gene matches. The sample consisted of blood. V and J are TRBV19 and TRBJ2-1; 8 bases map to TRBD2. This receptor was identified in a woman in her thirties in good health. CDR3 sequence: CASRTGGRNEQFF. The DNA of the CDR3 is TGTGCCAGTAGGACGGGGGGGCGTAATGAGCAGTTCTTC.